This T cell receptor beta chain stems from a study of CD8 T cells in Susac syndrome. This CDR3 has 16 residues. Germline CDR1 and CDR2: MDHEN and SYDVKM. J lost 5 bases, V lost 5 bases, and 13 bases had no gene match. Roughly 0.45 to 1 ug RNA was reverse transcribed with random hexamers. The amplification used immunoSEQ multiplex PCR on TCR beta CDR3; it spanned 54 Vbeta and 13 Jbeta. TCRdb re-called the immunoSEQ multiplex PCR reads with MiXCR, one entry per CDR3 protein. The sample lists fewer than 350,000 distinct CDR3 sequences; almost 85% were seen once. The chain uses TRBV28 and TRBJ2-5; TRBD1 matches 8 bases. The sample was CD8+ T cells from PBMCs. The source of this sequence is a human donor with multiple sclerosis. This CDR3 is CASSLSIDRGVETQYF. The CDR3 DNA reads as TGTGCCAGCAGTCTCTCCATCGACAGGGGAGTTGAGACCCAGTACTTC.